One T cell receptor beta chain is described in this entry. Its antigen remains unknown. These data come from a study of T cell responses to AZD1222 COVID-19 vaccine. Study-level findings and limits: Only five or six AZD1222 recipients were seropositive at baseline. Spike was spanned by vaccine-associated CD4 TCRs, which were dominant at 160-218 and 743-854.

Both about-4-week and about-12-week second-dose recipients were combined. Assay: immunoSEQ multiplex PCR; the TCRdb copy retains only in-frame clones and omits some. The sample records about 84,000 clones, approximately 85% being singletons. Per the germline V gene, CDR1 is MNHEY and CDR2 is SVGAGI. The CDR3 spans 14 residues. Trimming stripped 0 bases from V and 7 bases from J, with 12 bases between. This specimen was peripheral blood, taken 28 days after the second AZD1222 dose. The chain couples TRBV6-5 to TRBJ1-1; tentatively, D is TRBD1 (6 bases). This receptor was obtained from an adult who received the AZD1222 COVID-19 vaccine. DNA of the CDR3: TGTGCCAGCAGTTACTCGATCGGGGGCTTTGAAGCTTTCTTT. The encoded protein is CASSYSIGGFEAFF.